This T cell receptor beta chain was identified during a study of blood T cells in healthy people across ages. Sample-barcoded 5' priming and a J-beta primer mix drove a second PCR of 7 to 11 cycles. TCRdb re-analysed the 5' RACE reads in MiXCR, keeping a single row per CDR3 protein. Among around 700,000 distinct CDR3 sequences listed, around 25% were seen once. The CDR3 has 13 amino acids. Trimming pared 5 bases from V and 0 bases from J, leaving 8 bases between. The germline V gene has CDR1 SQVTM and CDR2 ANQGSEA. This sample was shared with a second study, whose subject was T cells of mothers and their children. Per that paper: The second PCR used the M1S primer, and this primer added sample barcodes and 2-4 random nucleotides.

The sequenced sample was blood. The origin of this receptor is a boy aged 10-17 years in good health. V gene TRBV29-1 combines with J gene TRBJ2-1; D may be TRBD2 (5 bases). CDR3 DNA: TGCAGCGTTTGGGAGAGCTCCTACAATGAGCAGTTCTTC. Protein: CSVWESSYNEQFF.